Included here is one T cell receptor beta chain sequence, with context. No antigen is known for it. This specimen belongs to a study of beta chain features in type 1 diabetes. Study at large: Investigators examined around 98 million sorted cells across all samples. General study findings and limits: In all four CD4+ subsets, TCRB CDR3 length was significantly, moderately reduced in type 1 diabetes. The naive, central memory and Treg TCRB repertoires looked more alike in patients than they did in healthy donors.

The sequenced template was cDNA made from the entire isolated RNA. Reads from naive, central memory and regulatory T cell samples averaged about 3.9 million. Produced via immunoSEQ multiplex PCR; TCRdb's table is partial and in-frame only. This sample has some 130,000 clones, with roughly 10% found just once. Germline loops: CDR1 KGHSH, CDR2 LQKENI. The CDR3 loop spans 12 amino acids. V lost 1 base, J lost 4 bases, and 5 bases lay in between. The gene calls are TRBV18 and TRBJ2-7; D gene unclear. Sequenced material: central memory CD4+ T cells from blood. The clonotype comes from a man aged 25 to 40 with type 1 diabetes. As DNA, the CDR3 is TGTGCCAGCTCACCACAGGAGTACGAGCAGTACTTC. This sequence encodes CASSPQEYEQYF. The full variable domain, its missing parts supplied by reference TRBV18 and TRBJ2-7, is NAGVMQNPRHLVRRRGQEARLRCSPMKGHSHVYWYRQLPEEGLKFMVYLQKENIIDESGMPKERFSAEFPKEGPSILRIQQVVRGDSAAYFCASSPQEYEQYFGPGTRLTVT.